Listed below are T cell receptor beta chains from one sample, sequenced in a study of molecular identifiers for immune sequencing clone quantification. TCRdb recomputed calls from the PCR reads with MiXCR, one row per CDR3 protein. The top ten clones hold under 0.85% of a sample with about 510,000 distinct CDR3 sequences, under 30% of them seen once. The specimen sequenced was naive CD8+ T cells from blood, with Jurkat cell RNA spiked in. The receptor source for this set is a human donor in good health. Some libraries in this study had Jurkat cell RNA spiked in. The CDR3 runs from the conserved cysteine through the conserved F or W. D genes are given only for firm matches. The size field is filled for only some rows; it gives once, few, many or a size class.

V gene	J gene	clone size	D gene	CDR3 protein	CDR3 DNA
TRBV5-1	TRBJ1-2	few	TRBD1	CASSLGDRGHGYTF	TGCGCCAGCAGCTTGGGGGACAGGGGCCATGGCTACACCTTC
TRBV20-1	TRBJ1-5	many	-	CSADTGGMSNQPQHF	TGCAGTGCGGATACAGGTGGAATGAGCAATCAGCCCCAGCATTTT
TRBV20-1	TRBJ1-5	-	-	CSARDGRLGVLGRPQHF	TGCAGTGCTAGAGACGGGAGACTGGGGGTTTTGGGTCGGCCCCAGCATTTT
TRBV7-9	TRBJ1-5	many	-	CASSSGVSQPQHF	TGTGCCAGCAGCTCAGGGGTGAGTCAGCCCCAGCATTTT
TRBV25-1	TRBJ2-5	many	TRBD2	CASGAGGRETQYF	TGTGCCAGCGGAGCGGGAGGGCGAGAGACCCAGTACTTC
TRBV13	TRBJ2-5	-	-	CASSITGLDQETQYF	TGTGCCAGCAGCATAACGGGACTCGACCAAGAGACCCAGTACTTC
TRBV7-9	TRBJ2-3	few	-	CASSERGTDTQYF	TGTGCCAGCAGCGAACGGGGCACAGATACGCAGTATTTT
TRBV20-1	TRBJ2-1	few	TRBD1	CSARTQRDRRFGEQFF	TGCAGTGCTAGAACCCAACGGGACAGGAGATTCGGTGAGCAGTTCTTC
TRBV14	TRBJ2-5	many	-	CASSQAPGTLETQYF	TGTGCCAGCAGCCAAGCGCCCGGGACATTGGAGACCCAGTACTTC
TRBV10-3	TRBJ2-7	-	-	CAISEWVSGDGEQYF	TGTGCCATCAGTGAGTGGGTATCCGGGGATGGCGAGCAGTACTTC
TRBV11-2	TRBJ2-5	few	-	CASSLVGGGLTQETQYF	TGTGCCAGCAGCTTAGTTGGTGGGGGCCTCACTCAAGAGACCCAGTACTTC
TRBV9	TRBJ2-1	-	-	CASSVAGGTYNEQFF	TGTGCCAGCAGCGTAGCCGGGGGCACCTACAATGAGCAGTTCTTC
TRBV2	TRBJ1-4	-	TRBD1	CASSEWGGGPTNEKLVF	TGTGCCAGCAGTGAATGGGGAGGGGGCCCTACTAATGAAAAACTGGTTTTT
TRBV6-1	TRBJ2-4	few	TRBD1	CAIRGTGENIQYF	TGTGCCATCAGAGGAACAGGGGAGAACATTCAGTACTTC
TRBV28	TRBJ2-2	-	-	CASSQAAWVSPSTGELFF	TGTGCCAGCAGCCAGGCAGCCTGGGTATCCCCCAGCACCGGGGAGCTGTTTTTT
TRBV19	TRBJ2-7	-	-	CASSPPGPQYPYEQYF	TGTGCCAGTAGTCCACCGGGACCCCAGTACCCCTACGAGCAGTACTTC
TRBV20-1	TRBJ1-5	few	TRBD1	CSANQGANSYSNRPQHF	TGCAGTGCTAACCAGGGGGCGAACTCCTACTCCAATCGGCCCCAGCATTTT
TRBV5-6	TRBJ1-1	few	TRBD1	CASSPRDRGWTEAFF	TGTGCCAGCAGCCCCAGGGACAGGGGATGGACTGAAGCTTTCTTT
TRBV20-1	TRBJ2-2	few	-	CSARRNTGELFF	TGCAGTGCTAGGAGGAACACCGGGGAGCTGTTTTTT
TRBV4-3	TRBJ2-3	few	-	CASSPVWELTDTQYF	TGCGCCAGCAGCCCCGTATGGGAGTTAACAGATACGCAGTATTTT
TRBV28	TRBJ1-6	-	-	CASSLSPNSPLHF	TGTGCCAGCAGTTTATCTCCCAATTCACCCCTCCACTTT
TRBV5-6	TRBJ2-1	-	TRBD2	CASSLVRELLNEQFF	TGTGCCAGCAGCTTGGTGCGGGAGCTGCTCAATGAGCAGTTCTTC
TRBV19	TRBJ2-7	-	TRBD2	CASSILTSGIDEQYF	TGTGCCAGTAGTATCTTAACTAGCGGGATTGACGAGCAGTACTTC
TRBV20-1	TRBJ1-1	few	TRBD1	CSAFRTGTNTEAFF	TGCAGTGCTTTCAGGACAGGGACGAACACTGAAGCTTTCTTT
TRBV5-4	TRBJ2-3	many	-	CASSPLDGSTSSTDTQYF	TGTGCCAGCAGCCCCCTCGACGGGTCGACGTCTAGCACAGATACGCAGTATTTT
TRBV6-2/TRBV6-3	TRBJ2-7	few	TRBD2	CASNDRDYPYEQYF	TGTGCCAGCAACGACCGGGACTACCCCTACGAGCAGTACTTC
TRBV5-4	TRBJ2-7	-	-	CASRLIGVGTLNYEQYF	TGTGCCAGCCGCTTGATTGGGGTCGGGACCCTAAACTACGAGCAGTACTTC
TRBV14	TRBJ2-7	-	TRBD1	CASSPSDRENYEQYF	TGTGCCAGCAGCCCATCGGACAGGGAAAACTACGAGCAGTACTTC
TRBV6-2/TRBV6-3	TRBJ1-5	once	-	CASSCGEALFQAQHF	TGTGCCAGCAGTTGCGGGGAAGCACTCTTTCAGGCCCAGCATTTT
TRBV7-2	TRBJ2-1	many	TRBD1	CASSPQDRLGFF	TGTGCCAGCAGCCCACAGGACAGGCTGGGGTTCTTC
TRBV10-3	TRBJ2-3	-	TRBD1	CATSERTGVPDTQYF	TGTGCCACCAGTGAACGGACAGGTGTGCCAGATACGCAGTATTTT
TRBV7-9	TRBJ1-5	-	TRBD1	CASSKPGQGGSGNRPQHF	TGTGCCAGCAGCAAACCTGGACAGGGAGGGTCGGGCAATCGGCCCCAGCATTTT
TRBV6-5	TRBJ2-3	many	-	CASSPGPNTDTQYF	TGTGCCAGCAGCCCGGGACCAAACACAGATACGCAGTATTTT
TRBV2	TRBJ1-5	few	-	CASSEIGRSNQPQHF	TGTGCCAGCAGTGAAATCGGCAGGAGCAATCAGCCCCAGCATTTT
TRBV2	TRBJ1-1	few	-	CASSETRGGTEAFF	TGTGCCAGCAGTGAGACGAGAGGTGGCACTGAAGCTTTCTTT